Listed here are 27 T cell receptor beta chains from one sample, sequenced in a study of blood T cell repertoires in COVID-19. TCRdb's table, derived via immunoSEQ multiplex PCR, lists solely in-frame clones and lacks some. The sample consists of under 500,000 clones, roughly nine tenths of them appearing once. The sequenced sample consisted of PBMCs or T cells enriched from blood (not recorded which). The receptors derive from a man under 40 who had recovered from COVID-19.

The V gene is TRBV28, the J gene TRBJ1-5; maybe TRBD1 (5 bases). The V gene lost 7 bases and the J gene lost 7 bases, with 17 bases spanning the gap. There are 14 residues in the CDR3. Germline V gene sequence: CDR1 MDHEN, CDR2 SYDVKM. CDR3 sequence (DNA): TGTGCCAGCACCCCGGGGGGGGTATGGCAGCCCCAGCATTTT. Protein product: CASTPGGVWQPQHF.

The J gene is TRBJ2-3, the V gene TRBV9; 8 bases line up with TRBD2. Trimming at V came to 1 base and at J to 2 bases, leaving 6 bases not matched to a gene. The V gene's germline CDR1 is SGDLS and CDR2 YYNGEE. The CDR3 is 16 amino acids. The DNA for the CDR3 is TGTGCCAGCAGCGTATCTAGCGGGTACTTCACAGATACGCAGTATTTT. Encoded protein: CASSVSSGYFTDTQYF.

The gene calls are TRBV5-4 and TRBJ2-7; TRBD1 matches 7 bases. The CDR3 is made up of 15 amino acids. CDR1 is SGHNT, CDR2 YYREEE, per germline (reference sequence). The V and J ends lost 0 bases and 3 bases, in that order; junction bases with no gene match: 6. In nucleotides, the CDR3 is TGTGCCAGCAGCTTGGACACAGGGGCGGTCTACGAGCAGTACTTC. Translation gives CASSLDTGAVYEQYF.

J is TRBJ1-4 and V is TRBV18; D may be TRBD1 (5 bases). The CDR3 contains 17 residues. Trimming took 3 bases from V and 0 from J, leaving 14 bases between them. Germline V lookup: CDR1 KGHSH, CDR2 LQKENI. CDR3 residues: CASSPMTDLATNEKLFF. In DNA form, the CDR3 reads TGTGCCAGCTCACCTATGACAGATCTAGCAACTAATGAAAAACTGTTTTTT.

The rearrangement links TRBV30 to TRBJ2-7, with a weak D call TRBD1 (6 bases). Germline loops: CDR1 GTSNPN, CDR2 SVGIG (reference sequence). The CDR3 is 13 amino acids. V was trimmed by 2 bases and J by 2 bases, leaving 10 bases between them. The DNA of the CDR3 is TGTGCCTGGAGTCAGGGGTTTACCTACGAGCAGTACTTC. Encoded protein: CAWSQGFTYEQYF.

The rearrangement links TRBV6-5 to TRBJ2-5, with D maybe TRBD2 (6 bases). V lost 2 bases to trimming and J lost 7 bases, with 17 bases between them. The CDR3 has 15 residues. Germline-derived CDR1 and CDR2 are MNHEY and SVGAGI. The CDR3 loop is CASSYGTPLGGTQYF. The CDR3 coding sequence is TGTGCCAGCAGTTACGGGACTCCTCTCGGGGGGACCCAGTACTTC.

The V gene is TRBV6-2 or TRBV6-3, the J gene TRBJ2-7; 9 positions match TRBD2. The ends lost 4 bases at V and 0 bases at J; junction bases unmatched: 7. Germline assignment: CDR1 MNHEY and CDR2 SVGEGT. The CDR3 has 16 amino acids. DNA for the CDR3: TGTGCCAGCAGTTTACTAGCGGGCCCTAGCTCCTACGAGCAGTACTTC. Amino acid sequence: CASSLLAGPSSYEQYF.

This rearrangement joins TRBV9 to TRBJ2-5; 8 bases are shared with TRBD2. Trimming took 0 bases from V and 3 from J; bases not matched to a gene: 4. The V gene's germline CDR1 is SGDLS and CDR2 YYNGEE. There are 15 residues in the CDR3. The CDR3 here is CASSVDGTRKETQYF. The CDR3 DNA follows: TGTGCCAGCAGCGTAGATGGGACTAGAAAAGAGACCCAGTACTTC.

Only one count was recorded for this clone. This chain connects TRBV29-1 to TRBJ2-3; D unresolved. Trimming pared 2 bases from V and 0 bases from J, leaving 6 bases between. CDR1 is SQVTM, CDR2 ANQGSEA, per germline. This CDR3 has 13 amino acids. The CDR3 loop reads CSVESGSTDTQYF. The CDR3 DNA sequence: TGCAGCGTTGAATCCGGGAGCACAGATACGCAGTATTTT.

With regard to this clone: Its ends do not fully match the called genes, so a read error is possible. The V and J genes are TRBV5-4 and TRBJ1-6, with TRBD1 as a possible D gene (6 bases). The CDR3 has 16 residues. The germline V gene encodes CDR1 SGHNT and CDR2 YYREEE (reference sequence). CDR3: CASSLERGSGNSPFHF. The CDR3 DNA is TGTGCCAGCAGCTTGGAGAGGGGGTCGGGTAATTCACCCTTCCACTTT.

The V call is TRBV28, the J call TRBJ1-1, with D uncertain. Germline assignment: CDR1 MDHEN and CDR2 SYDVKM. The CDR3 extends over 15 amino acids. V lost 0 bases, J lost 1 base, and 9 bases lay in between. The CDR3 DNA sequence: TGTGCCAGCAGTTTATGGGCAGGTGAGAACACTGAAGCTTTCTTT. Translation: CASSLWAGENTEAFF.

The chain couples TRBV5-1 to TRBJ1-2; the match to TRBD1 covers 7 bases. CDR3 length: 15 residues. The germline V gene has CDR1 SGHRS and CDR2 YFSETQ. J lost 3 bases, V lost 0 bases, and 5 bases had no gene match. In DNA form, the CDR3 reads TGCGCCAGCAGCTTGGCCCAGGGGGAGTACTATGGCTACACCTTC. It is translated as CASSLAQGEYYGYTF.

V gene TRBV19 combines with J gene TRBJ1-1; no clear D gene. Trimming took 5 bases from V and 5 from J, leaving 12 bases between them. The CDR3 is made up of 13 amino acids. CDR1 LNHDA and CDR2 SQIVND come from the germline V gene (reference sequence). The CDR3 DNA is TGTGCCAGTAGTCCGACGACAAGAACTGAAGCTTTCTTT. Protein product: CASSPTTRTEAFF.

This clone was detected only once. The chain employs TRBV28 and TRBJ2-1; 9 nucleotides line up with TRBD2. V shed 9 bases, J shed 4 bases, and the junction held 13 bases outside the gene matches. Germline CDR1 and CDR2: MDHEN and SYDVKM. The CDR3 spans 16 residues. The CDR3 is CASRRLAETQYNEQFF. CDR3 DNA: TGTGCCAGTAGAAGACTAGCGGAGACGCAATACAATGAGCAGTTCTTC.

V gene TRBV10-2 combines with J gene TRBJ2-2, with D possibly matching TRBD1 (6 bases). Germline lookup yields CDR1 WSHSY and CDR2 SAAADI. There are 14 residues in the CDR3. V dropped 8 bases and J dropped 5 bases, with 15 bases sitting between them. The CDR3 nucleotides read TGCGCCAGCGGCGACAGGCGCGATACCGGGGAGCTGTTTTTT. Encoded protein: CASGDRRDTGELFF.

This chain connects TRBV11-2 to TRBJ2-2, with D possibly TRBD1 on 6 matching bases. Trimming stripped 3 bases from V and 5 bases from J, with 22 bases between. The germline CDR1 and CDR2 sequences are SGHAT and FQNNGV. This CDR3 region has 18 residues. The CDR3 sequence: CASSFRPGVTLGTGELFF. CDR3 coding DNA: TGTGCCAGCAGCTTTCGGCCAGGGGTCACGTTAGGGACCGGGGAGCTGTTTTTT.

For the CDR3, the DNA is TGTGCCAGCAGATCGCGACAGGGGGGCGAGCAGTACTTC. This codes for CASRSRQGGEQYF. This chain links TRBV7-9 with TRBJ2-7; 9 nucleotides align to TRBD1. The V gene end was trimmed by 6 bases and the J gene end by 6 bases; junction bases not matched to a gene: 6. The CDR3 sequence is 13 residues long. The germline CDR1 and CDR2 sequences are SEHNR and FQNEAQ (reference sequence).

The chain carries TRBV11-2 and TRBJ2-5, with a weak D call TRBD1 (6 bases). Trimming shortened V by 4 bases and J by 2 bases, and 20 bases separated the two germline ends. Germline loops: CDR1 SGHAT, CDR2 FQNNGV. The length of the CDR3 is 17 residues. CDR3 region: CASSSLYGTQTQETQYF. The CDR3 nucleotides read TGTGCCAGCAGCTCGTTATACGGGACACAAACACAAGAGACCCAGTACTTC.

The table lists this clone with a few counts. CDR3 amino acids: CASSSPPARKFF. In nucleotides, the CDR3 is TGTGCCAGCAGCTCCCCGCCCGCGAGGAAGTTCTTC. The chain has TRBV7-2 and TRBJ2-1; D unresolved. The CDR3 extends over 12 amino acids. Per the germline V gene, CDR1 is SGHTA and CDR2 is FQGNSA. Trimming cost V 4 bases and J 14 bases, with 15 bases left between them.

V usage is TRBV19 and J usage is TRBJ2-7; TRBD1 aligns across 7 bases. This CDR3 has 15 residues. Germline V CDR1 and CDR2: LNHDA, SQIVND (reference sequence). The J segment lost 5 bases and the V segment lost 4 bases, leaving 11 bases of the junction unmatched. In DNA, the CDR3 is TGTGCCAGTAGTAAAGAAGACAGGGTCGGGAACGAGCAGTACTTC. Amino acid sequence: CASSKEDRVGNEQYF.

The J gene is TRBJ2-7, the V gene TRBV19, with TRBD2 matching 16 bases. Trimming took 5 bases from V and 2 from J; bases not matched to a gene: 6. From germline, CDR1 is LNHDA and CDR2 SQIVND (reference sequence). The CDR3 contains 17 residues. The CDR3 DNA is TGTGCCAGTAGTCGAGGGACTAGCGGGAGGGCCCCCTACGAGCAGTACTTC. Its translation is CASSRGTSGRAPYEQYF. Variable domain in full (rest from reference TRBV19 and TRBJ2-7): DGGITQSPKYLFRKEGQNVTLSCEQNLNHDAMYWYRQDPGQGLRLIYYSQIVNDFQKGDIAEGYSVSREKKESFPLTVTSAQKNPTAFYLCASSRGTSGRAPYEQYFGPGTRLTVT.

Concerning this clone: Within the sample, other DNA sequences also encode this same CDR3. The rearrangement links TRBV7-9 to TRBJ2-5; TRBD2 matches 15 bases. Germline CDR1 SEHNR, CDR2 FQNEAQ (reference sequence). This CDR3 has 15 residues. J was trimmed by 5 bases and V by 4 bases; bases with no gene match: 2. CDR3 sequence: CASSSGLAGGETQYF. In DNA, the CDR3 is TGTGCCAGCAGCTCAGGACTAGCGGGAGGGGAGACCCAGTACTTC.

Regarding this clone: One end of the junction varies from germline; a read error may be responsible. The V and J genes are TRBV29-1 and TRBJ2-1; 10 nucleotides align to TRBD2. Germline-derived CDR1 and CDR2 are SQVTM and ANQGSEA. CDR3 size: 15 residues. Here the CDR3 DNA reads TGCAGCGTCGAAGTCGGGACTAGCGACTACAATGAGCAGTTCTTC. This sequence encodes CSVEVGTSDYNEQFF.

Here the CDR3 reads CASSKGLTNEKLFF. In DNA, the CDR3 is TGTGCCAGCAGCAAGGGACTGACTAATGAAAAACTGTTTTTT. The chain has TRBV13 and TRBJ1-4; possibly TRBD1 for D (5 bases). The V end lost 5 bases, the J end lost 2 bases, and 9 bases lay between the germline ends. The CDR3 spans 14 residues. From germline, CDR1 is PRHDT and CDR2 FYEKMQ (reference sequence).

The chain recombines TRBV23-1 with TRBJ2-1, with D tentatively TRBD1 (6 bases). TRBV23-1 is an ORF, with its function uncertain. Trimming shortened V by 4 bases and J by 0 bases, and 10 bases separated the two germline ends. The CDR3 is 15 residues long. The CDR3 region is CASSRRQDSYNEQFF. CDR3 nucleotide sequence: TGCGCCAGCAGTCGTCGACAGGACTCCTACAATGAGCAGTTCTTC.

The V call is TRBV7-8, the J call TRBJ2-7, with 7 positions matching TRBD2. Germline assignment: CDR1 SGHVS and CDR2 FQNEAQ. V dropped 1 base and J dropped 6; count of bases not matched to a gene: 6. The CDR3 covers 14 residues. As DNA, the CDR3 is TGTGCCAGCAGCTTAGGTCTAGCGGCGGCCGAGCAGTACTTC. This sequence encodes CASSLGLAAAEQYF.

The V call is TRBV28, the J call TRBJ1-4; 8 nucleotides align to TRBD1. The length of the CDR3 is 14 residues. V lost 4 bases, J lost 8 bases, and 6 bases stayed unmatched. Germline V lookup: CDR1 MDHEN, CDR2 SYDVKM. The CDR3 protein is CASSSPGQVEKLFF. The CDR3 DNA follows: TGTGCCAGCAGTTCCCCGGGACAGGTAGAAAAACTGTTTTTT.